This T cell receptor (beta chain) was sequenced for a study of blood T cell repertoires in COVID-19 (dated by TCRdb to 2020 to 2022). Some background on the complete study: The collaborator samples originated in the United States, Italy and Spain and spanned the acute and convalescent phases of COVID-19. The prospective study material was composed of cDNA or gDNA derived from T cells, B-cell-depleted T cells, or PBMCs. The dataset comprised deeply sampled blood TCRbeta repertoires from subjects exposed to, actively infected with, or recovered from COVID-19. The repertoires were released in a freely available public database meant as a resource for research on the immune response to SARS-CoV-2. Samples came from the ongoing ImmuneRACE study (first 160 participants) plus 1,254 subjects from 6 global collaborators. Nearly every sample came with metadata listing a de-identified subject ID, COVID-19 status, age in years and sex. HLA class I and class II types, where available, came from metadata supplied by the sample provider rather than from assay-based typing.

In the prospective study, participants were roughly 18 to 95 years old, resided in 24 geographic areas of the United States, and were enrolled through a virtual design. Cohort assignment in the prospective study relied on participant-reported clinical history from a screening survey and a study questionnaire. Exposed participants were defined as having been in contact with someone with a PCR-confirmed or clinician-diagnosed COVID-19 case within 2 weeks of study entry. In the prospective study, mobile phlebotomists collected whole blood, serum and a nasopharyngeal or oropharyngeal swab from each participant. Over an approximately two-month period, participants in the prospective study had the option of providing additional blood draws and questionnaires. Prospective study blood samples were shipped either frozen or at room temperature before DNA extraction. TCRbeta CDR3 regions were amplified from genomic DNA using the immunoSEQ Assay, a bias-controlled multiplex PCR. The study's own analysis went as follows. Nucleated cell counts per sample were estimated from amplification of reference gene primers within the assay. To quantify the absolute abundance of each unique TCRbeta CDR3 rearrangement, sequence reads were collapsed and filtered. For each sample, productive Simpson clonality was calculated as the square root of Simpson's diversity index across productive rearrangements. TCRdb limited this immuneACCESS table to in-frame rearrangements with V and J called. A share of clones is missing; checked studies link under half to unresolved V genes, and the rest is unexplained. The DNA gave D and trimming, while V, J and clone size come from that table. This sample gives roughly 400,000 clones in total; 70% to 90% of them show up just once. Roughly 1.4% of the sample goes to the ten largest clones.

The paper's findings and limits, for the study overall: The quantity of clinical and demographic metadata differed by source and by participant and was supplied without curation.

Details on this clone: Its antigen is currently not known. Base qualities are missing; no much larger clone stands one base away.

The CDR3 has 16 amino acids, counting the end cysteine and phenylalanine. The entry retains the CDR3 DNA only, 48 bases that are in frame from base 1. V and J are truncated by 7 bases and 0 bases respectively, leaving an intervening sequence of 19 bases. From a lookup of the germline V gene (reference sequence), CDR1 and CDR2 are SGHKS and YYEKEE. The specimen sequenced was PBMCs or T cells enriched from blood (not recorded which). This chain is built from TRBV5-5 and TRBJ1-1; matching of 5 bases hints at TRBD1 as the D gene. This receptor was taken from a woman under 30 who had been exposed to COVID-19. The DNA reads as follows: TGTGCCAGCTACATCATGGGGGGAGCCATGAACACTGAAGCTTTCTTT. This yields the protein CASYIMGGAMNTEAFF.